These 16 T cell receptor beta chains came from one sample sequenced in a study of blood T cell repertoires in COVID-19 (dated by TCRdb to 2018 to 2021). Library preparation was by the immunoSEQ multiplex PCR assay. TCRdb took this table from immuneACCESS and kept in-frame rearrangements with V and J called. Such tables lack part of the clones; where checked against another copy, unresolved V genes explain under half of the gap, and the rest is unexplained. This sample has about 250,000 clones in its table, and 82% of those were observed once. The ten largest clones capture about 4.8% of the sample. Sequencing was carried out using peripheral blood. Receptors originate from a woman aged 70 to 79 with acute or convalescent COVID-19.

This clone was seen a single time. CDR3 coding DNA: TGTGCCAGCAGACCTTCGGGGGGAGGTTATGGCTACACCTTC. Its translation: CASRPSGGGYGYTF. V and J are TRBV6-2 or TRBV6-3 and TRBJ1-2, with D maybe TRBD1 (5 bases). This CDR3 has 14 residues. In germline, CDR1 is MNHEY, CDR2 SVGEGT. V dropped 6 bases and J dropped 5 bases, with 16 bases sitting between them.

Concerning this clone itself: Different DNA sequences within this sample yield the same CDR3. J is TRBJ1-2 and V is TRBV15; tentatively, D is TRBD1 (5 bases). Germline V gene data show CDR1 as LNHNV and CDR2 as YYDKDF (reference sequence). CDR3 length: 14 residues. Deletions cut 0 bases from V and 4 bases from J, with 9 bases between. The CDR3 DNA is TGTGCCACCAGCAGAGATCGGGGGAGCTATGGCTACACCTTC. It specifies CATSRDRGSYGYTF.

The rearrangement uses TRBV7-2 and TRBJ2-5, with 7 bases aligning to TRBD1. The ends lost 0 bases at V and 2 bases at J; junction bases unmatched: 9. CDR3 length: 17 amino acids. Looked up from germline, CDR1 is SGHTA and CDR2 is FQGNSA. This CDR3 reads CASSLAGRGLGQETQYF. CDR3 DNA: TGTGCCAGCAGCTTAGCGGGAAGGGGGCTAGGGCAAGAGACCCAGTACTTC.

The CDR3 DNA reads as TGTGCCAGCAGTGAAGCGGGGCAGACTAATGAAAAACTGTTTTTT. Protein: CASSEAGQTNEKLFF. The J gene is TRBJ1-4, the V gene TRBV2; weak D call: TRBD1 (5 bases). Germline CDR1 reads SNHLY; CDR2 reads FYNNEI. The CDR3 is made up of 15 amino acids. Between the trimmed V and J ends, which lost 0 bases and 2 bases, there was a span of 7 bases. Full variable domain (rest looked up from reference TRBV2 and TRBJ1-4): EPEVTQTPSHQVTQMGQEVILRCVPISNHLYFYWYRQILGQKVEFLVSFYNNEISEKSEIFDDQFSVERPDGSNFTLKIRSTKLEDSAMYFCASSEAGQTNEKLFFGSGTQLSVL.

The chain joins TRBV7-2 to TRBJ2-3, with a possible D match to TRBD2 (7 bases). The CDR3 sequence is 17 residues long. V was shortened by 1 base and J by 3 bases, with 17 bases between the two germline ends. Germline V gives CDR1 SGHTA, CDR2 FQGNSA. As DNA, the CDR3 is TGTGCCAGCAGCTTAGTCCGGGGGGCCTTAGAGACAGATACGCAGTATTTT. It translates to CASSLVRGALETDTQYF.

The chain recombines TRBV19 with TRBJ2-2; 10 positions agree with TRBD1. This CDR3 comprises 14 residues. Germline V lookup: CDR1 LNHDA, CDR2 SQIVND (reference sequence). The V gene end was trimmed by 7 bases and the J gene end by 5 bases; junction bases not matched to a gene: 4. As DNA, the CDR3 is TGTGCCAGTATGGACAGGGGGTGGACCGGGGAGCTGTTTTTT. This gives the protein CASMDRGWTGELFF.

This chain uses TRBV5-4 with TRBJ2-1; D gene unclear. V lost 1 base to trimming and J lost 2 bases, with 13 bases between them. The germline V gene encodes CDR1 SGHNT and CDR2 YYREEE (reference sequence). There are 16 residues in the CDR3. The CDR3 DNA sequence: TGTGCCAGCAGCTTGTCCGGCGGTACCCCCTACAATGAGCAGTTCTTC. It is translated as CASSLSGGTPYNEQFF. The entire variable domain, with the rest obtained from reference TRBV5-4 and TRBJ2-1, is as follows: ETGVTQSPTHLIKTRGQQVTLRCSSQSGHNTVSWYQQALGQGPQFIFQYYREEENGRGNFPPRFSGLQFPNYSSELNVNALELDDSALYLCASSLSGGTPYNEQFFGPGTRLTVL.

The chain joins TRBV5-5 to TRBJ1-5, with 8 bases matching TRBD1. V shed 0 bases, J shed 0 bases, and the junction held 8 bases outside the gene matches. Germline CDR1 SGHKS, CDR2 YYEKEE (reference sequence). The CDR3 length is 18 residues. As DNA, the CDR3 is TGTGCCAGCAGCTTGGGGCCAGGGGGCCCTTTTAGCAATCAGCCCCAGCATTTT. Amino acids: CASSLGPGGPFSNQPQHF. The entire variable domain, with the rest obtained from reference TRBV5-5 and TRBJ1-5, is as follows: DAGVTQSPTHLIKTRGQQVTLRCSPISGHKSVSWYQQVLGQGPQFIFQYYEKEERGRGNFPDRFSARQFPNYSSELNVNALLLGDSALYLCASSLGPGGPFSNQPQHFGDGTRLSIL.

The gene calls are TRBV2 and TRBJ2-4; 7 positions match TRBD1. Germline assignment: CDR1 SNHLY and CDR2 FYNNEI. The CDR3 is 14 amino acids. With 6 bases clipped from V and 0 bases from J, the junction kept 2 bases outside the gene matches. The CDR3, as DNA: TGTGCCAGCAGGGGACAGATAGCCAAAAACATTCAGTACTTC. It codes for CASRGQIAKNIQYF. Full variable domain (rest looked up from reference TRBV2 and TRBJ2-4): EPEVTQTPSHQVTQMGQEVILRCVPISNHLYFYWYRQILGQKVEFLVSFYNNEISEKSEIFDDQFSVERPDGSNFTLKIRSTKLEDSAMYFCASRGQIAKNIQYFGAGTRLSVL.

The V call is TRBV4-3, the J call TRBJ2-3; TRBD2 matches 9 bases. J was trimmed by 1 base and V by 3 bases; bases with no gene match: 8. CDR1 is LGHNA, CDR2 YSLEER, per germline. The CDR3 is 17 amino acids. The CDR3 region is CASSQGIVAGGTDTQYF. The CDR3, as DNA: TGCGCCAGCAGCCAGGGAATTGTAGCGGGGGGCACAGATACGCAGTATTTT.

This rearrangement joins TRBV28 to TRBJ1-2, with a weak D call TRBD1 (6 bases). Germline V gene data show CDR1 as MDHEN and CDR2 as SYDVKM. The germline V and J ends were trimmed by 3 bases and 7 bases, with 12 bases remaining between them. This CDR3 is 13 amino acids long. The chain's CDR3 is CASSLNLGGGYTF. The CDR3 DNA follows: TGTGCCAGCAGTTTGAATCTAGGGGGTGGCTACACCTTC.

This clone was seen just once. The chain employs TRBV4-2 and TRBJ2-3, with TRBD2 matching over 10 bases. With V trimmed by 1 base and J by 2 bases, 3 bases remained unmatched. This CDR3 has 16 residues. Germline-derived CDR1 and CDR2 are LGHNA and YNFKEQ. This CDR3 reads CASSQGTSGYTDTQYF. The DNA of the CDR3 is TGTGCCAGCAGCCAAGGGACTAGCGGATACACAGATACGCAGTATTTT.

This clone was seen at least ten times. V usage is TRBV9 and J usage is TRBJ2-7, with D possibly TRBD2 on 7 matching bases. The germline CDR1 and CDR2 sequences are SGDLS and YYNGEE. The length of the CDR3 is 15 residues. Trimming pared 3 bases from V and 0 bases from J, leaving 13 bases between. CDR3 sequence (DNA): TGTGCCAGCAGCGGGGAGGGGGACACCTCCTACGAGCAGTACTTC. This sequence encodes CASSGEGDTSYEQYF.

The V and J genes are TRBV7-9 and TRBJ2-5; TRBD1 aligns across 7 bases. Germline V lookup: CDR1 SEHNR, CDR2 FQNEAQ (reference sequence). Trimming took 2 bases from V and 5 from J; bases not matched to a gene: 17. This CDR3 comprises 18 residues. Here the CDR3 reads CASSLRPLRQGLTETQYF. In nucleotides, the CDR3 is TGTGCCAGCAGCTTACGTCCCCTCAGACAGGGTTTAACTGAGACCCAGTACTTC.

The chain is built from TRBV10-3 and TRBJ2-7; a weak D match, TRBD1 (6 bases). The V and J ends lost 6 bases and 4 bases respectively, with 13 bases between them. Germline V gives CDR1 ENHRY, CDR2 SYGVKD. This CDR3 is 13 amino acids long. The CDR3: CAIRSGDRYEQYF. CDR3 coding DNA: TGTGCCATCAGATCAGGGGACCGGTACGAGCAGTACTTC.

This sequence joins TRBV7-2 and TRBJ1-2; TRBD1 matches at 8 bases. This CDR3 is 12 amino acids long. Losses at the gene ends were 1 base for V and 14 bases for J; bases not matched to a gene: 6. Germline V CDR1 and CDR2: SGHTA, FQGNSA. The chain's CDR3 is CASSLDQGAGTF. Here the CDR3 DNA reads TGTGCCAGCAGCTTAGATCAGGGGGCGGGGACCTTC.